These 30 T cell receptor beta chains share one sample of origin, sequenced in a study of blood T cell repertoires in COVID-19. The table came from immunoSEQ multiplex PCR; TCRdb's copy has only in-frame clones and leaves some out. The data show fewer than 120,000 clones, with 87% seen just once and roughly 4.9% held by the top ten. What was sequenced was peripheral blood. These receptors were taken from a human donor in a cohort sampled during active COVID-19.

This chain connects TRBV7-9 to TRBJ1-4; tentatively, D is TRBD1 (5 bases). This CDR3 is built from 15 residues. The germline V and J ends were trimmed by 5 bases and 5 bases, with 15 bases remaining between them. Germline values: CDR1 SEHNR, CDR2 FQNEAQ (reference sequence). The CDR3 DNA is TGTGCCAGCAGCAAGGGAGGGGCCCGGAATGAAAAACTGTTTTTT. Amino acid sequence: CASSKGGARNEKLFF.

V is TRBV4-2 and J is TRBJ2-7; no reliable D call. CDR1 and CDR2 from the germline V gene are LGHNA and YNFKEQ. This CDR3 has 14 residues. The V end lost 1 base, the J end lost 2 bases, and 9 bases lay between the germline ends. CDR3 sequence: CASSQGGSAYEQYF. For the CDR3, the DNA is TGTGCCAGCAGCCAAGGAGGAAGCGCCTACGAGCAGTACTTC.

This clone was seen more than once but under ten times. The chain recombines TRBV6-6 with TRBJ1-5; weak D call: TRBD1 (6 bases). The CDR3 is made up of 16 amino acids. CDR1 and CDR2 from the germline V gene are MNHNY and SVGAGI (reference sequence). The V and J ends lost 6 bases and 2 bases respectively, with 17 bases between them. CDR3 protein: CASSPGKGDGNQPQHF. The CDR3 bases are TGTGCCAGCAGCCCGGGGAAGGGGGATGGCAATCAGCCCCAGCATTTT.

The chain employs TRBV5-5 and TRBJ1-1; the match to TRBD1 covers 7 bases. The J segment lost 2 bases and the V segment lost 1 base, leaving 2 bases of the junction unmatched. Germline V gives CDR1 SGHKS, CDR2 YYEKEE (reference sequence). This CDR3 has 14 amino acids. The CDR3 nucleotides read TGTGCCAGCAGCTTGACAGGGGAAAACACTGAAGCTTTCTTT. It is translated as CASSLTGENTEAFF. The full variable domain, completed using reference TRBV5-5 and TRBJ1-1, is DAGVTQSPTHLIKTRGQQVTLRCSPISGHKSVSWYQQVLGQGPQFIFQYYEKEERGRGNFPDRFSARQFPNYSSELNVNALLLGDSALYLCASSLTGENTEAFFGQGTRLTVV.

The chain has TRBV6-5 and TRBJ1-1; TRBD1 is a possible D gene (5 bases). V lost 0 bases to trimming and J lost 1 base, with 9 bases between them. CDR1 is MNHEY and CDR2 is SVGAGI in the germline V gene. The CDR3 has 15 amino acids. Here the CDR3 reads CASSYSLTANTEAFF. The CDR3 DNA reads as TGTGCCAGCAGTTACTCGCTGACAGCGAACACTGAAGCTTTCTTT.

The chain joins TRBV28 to TRBJ1-1; D is possibly TRBD1 (6 bases). The germline V gene has CDR1 MDHEN and CDR2 SYDVKM. The CDR3 runs 14 residues. The ends were cut back, 3 bases at V and 3 bases at J, with 11 bases in the middle. CDR3: CASSLGGAHTEAFF. Written as DNA, the CDR3 is TGTGCCAGCAGTTTGGGGGGGGCTCACACTGAAGCTTTCTTT.

The chain links TRBV7-9 to TRBJ1-1; D unresolved. Deletions cut 5 bases from V and 10 bases from J, with 14 bases between. This CDR3 has 12 residues. Germline CDR1 is SEHNR and CDR2 is FQNEAQ (reference sequence). In nucleotides, the CDR3 is TGTGCCAGCAGCCCCCTTAGCAGAGGAGCTTTCTTT. Translated, it gives CASSPLSRGAFF.

The chain couples TRBV9 to TRBJ1-1, with unresolved D. V was trimmed by 0 bases and J by 2 bases, leaving 14 bases between them. This CDR3 is built from 16 residues. Germline lookup yields CDR1 SGDLS and CDR2 YYNGEE. The CDR3 DNA reads as TGTGCCAGCAGCGTAGATCGAGGGAGGGAAAACACTGAAGCTTTCTTT. Translation gives CASSVDRGRENTEAFF.

The rearrangement joins TRBV7-2 to TRBJ2-7; 8 bases are a match to TRBD2. After removal of 3 bases from V and 7 bases from J, the junction contained 11 bases not matched to a gene. The CDR3 spans 15 residues. The germline V gene has CDR1 SGHTA and CDR2 FQGNSA. CDR3 region: CASSFPGGPSREQYF. The CDR3 DNA sequence: TGTGCCAGCAGCTTCCCGGGGGGGCCTTCGAGAGAGCAGTACTTC. The variable domain in full, with the rest retrieved from reference TRBV7-2 and TRBJ2-7, is GAGVSQSPSNKVTEKGKDVELRCDPISGHTALYWYRQSLGQGLEFLIYFQGNSAPDKSGLPSDRFSAERTGGSVSTLTIQRTQQEDSAVYLCASSFPGGPSREQYFGPGTRLTVT.

The V gene is TRBV11-1, the J gene TRBJ2-7; perhaps TRBD1 as D (6 bases). Germline V gives CDR1 SGHAT, CDR2 FQDESV (reference sequence). This CDR3 contains 16 residues. V shed 4 bases and J shed 3 bases, with 19 bases lying between them. In DNA form, the CDR3 reads TGTGCCAGCAGCTCCACGTCGGGACACCTCCACTACGAGCAGTACTTC. The encoded protein is CASSSTSGHLHYEQYF.

This clone is a singleton in its sample. The chain carries TRBV5-1 and TRBJ1-3; D is unresolved. The ends were cut back, 1 base at V and 0 bases at J, with 11 bases in the middle. The CDR3 has 16 residues. Per the germline V gene, CDR1 is SGHRS and CDR2 is YFSETQ. The CDR3 reads CASSLSPTNSGNTIYF. CDR3 DNA sequence: TGCGCCAGCAGCTTGAGTCCGACAAACTCTGGAAACACCATATATTTT.

As regards this clone: Other nucleotide sequences in the sample specify the same CDR3. The chain is built from TRBV7-9 and TRBJ2-7; D gene unclear. CDR1 and CDR2 from the germline V gene are SEHNR and FQNEAQ (reference sequence). V was clipped by 2 bases and J by 1 base, with 9 bases between them. The CDR3 consists of 14 residues. CDR3 residues: CASSLKQESYEQYF. The CDR3 nucleotides are TGTGCCAGCAGCTTAAAACAAGAATCCTACGAGCAGTACTTC.

This chain joins TRBV28 and TRBJ1-2; D is uncertain. V lost 3 bases and J 2 bases, leaving 19 bases between the germline ends. From germline, CDR1 is MDHEN and CDR2 SYDVKM. CDR3 length equals 17 residues. CDR3 residues: CASSLRLGDPFNYGYTF. Here the CDR3 DNA reads TGTGCCAGCAGTTTGCGTCTGGGAGACCCCTTCAACTATGGCTACACCTTC.

The chain uses TRBV2 and TRBJ2-5; 15 bases are a match to TRBD2. Trimming at V came to 6 bases and at J to 10 bases, leaving 6 bases not matched to a gene. CDR3 length: 14 residues. Germline V gene lookup returns CDR1 SNHLY and CDR2 FYNNEI. CDR3 amino acids: CASSLWTSGRGQYF. CDR3 DNA: TGTGCCAGCAGCCTCTGGACTAGCGGGAGGGGCCAGTACTTC.

This sequence joins TRBV6-5 and TRBJ1-2; 10 bases align to TRBD1. The germline gives CDR1 MNHEY, CDR2 SVGAGI. V shed 6 bases, J shed 2 bases, and the junction held 3 bases outside the gene matches. The CDR3 has 14 residues. This CDR3 reads CASRRDRGNYGYTF. In nucleotides, the CDR3 is TGTGCCAGCAGGCGGGACAGGGGCAACTATGGCTACACCTTC.

In nucleotides, the CDR3 is TGTGCCAGCAGCTTGGGGGGAGGTCCCTGGGAGGATGGCTACACCTTC. Amino acid sequence: CASSLGGGPWEDGYTF. The chain recombines TRBV5-4 with TRBJ1-2; no definite D call. V shed 0 bases and J shed 6 bases, with 18 bases lying between them. The CDR3 sequence is 16 residues long. Germline CDR1 SGHNT, CDR2 YYREEE (reference sequence).

This rearrangement joins TRBV10-3 to TRBJ1-4; D is unclear. Germline CDR1 reads ENHRY; CDR2 reads SYGVKD. CDR3 length: 13 amino acids. The V gene lost 3 bases and the J gene lost 6 bases, with 8 bases spanning the gap. CDR3 residues: CAISDPSYEKLFF. The CDR3 DNA sequence: TGTGCCATCAGTGACCCCAGTTATGAAAAACTGTTTTTT.

CDR3 loop: CASSPLTGNTEAFF. The CDR3 region has the DNA TGTGCCAGCTCACCACTTACCGGGAACACTGAAGCTTTCTTT. The V and J genes are TRBV18 and TRBJ1-1; D is undetermined. This CDR3 is 14 amino acids long. The germline V gene encodes CDR1 KGHSH and CDR2 LQKENI. Trimming left V 1 base short and J 1 base short, with 7 bases between.

This clone was seen only once. This chain connects TRBV28 to TRBJ2-7, with D possibly TRBD2 on 5 matching bases. The germline V gene encodes CDR1 MDHEN and CDR2 SYDVKM. The CDR3 loop spans 13 amino acids. The ends were cut back, 1 base at V and 3 bases at J, with 7 bases in the middle. Here the CDR3 reads CASSLSGVYEQYF. The CDR3, as DNA: TGTGCCAGCAGTTTATCCGGGGTCTACGAGCAGTACTTC.

The genes are TRBV5-5 and TRBJ2-5, with D maybe TRBD2 (7 bases). V was clipped by 6 bases and J by 3 bases, with 18 bases between them. The length of the CDR3 is 15 residues. Germline loops: CDR1 SGHKS, CDR2 YYEKEE (reference sequence). The CDR3 sequence is CASKARGTSEETQYF. In DNA form, the CDR3 reads TGTGCCAGCAAGGCCAGGGGAACTAGCGAAGAGACCCAGTACTTC.

This rearrangement joins TRBV15 to TRBJ1-4; D is unclear. Germline CDR1 and CDR2: LNHNV and YYDKDF (reference sequence). Trimming left V 1 base short and J 8 bases short, with 14 bases between. The CDR3 totals 15 residues. The CDR3 spells CATSRVRAQREKLFF. As DNA, the CDR3 is TGTGCCACCAGCAGAGTGAGGGCACAAAGGGAAAAACTGTTTTTT.

This clone was picked up one time. The chain recombines TRBV2 with TRBJ2-3, with a possible D match to TRBD2 (6 bases). V shed 5 bases and J shed 2 bases, with 8 bases lying between them. The CDR3 runs to 13 residues. Germline V gene data show CDR1 as SNHLY and CDR2 as FYNNEI. The CDR3 reads CASSRDSTDTQYF. The CDR3 coding sequence is TGTGCCAGCAGTAGGGACTCCACAGATACGCAGTATTTT.

CDR3 residues: CASSEDRGQPQHF. DNA for the CDR3: TGTGCCAGCAGTGAGGACAGGGGGCAGCCCCAGCATTTT. The V call is TRBV6-1, the J call TRBJ1-5; TRBD1 matches 10 bases. Germline trimming cut 3 bases from V and 7 bases from J; bases unmatched to any gene: 0. Germline V CDR1 and CDR2: MNHNS, SASEGT. The CDR3 runs to 13 residues.

This clone occurred a few times. The V call is TRBV5-6, the J call TRBJ1-5; no definite D call. The CDR3 covers 13 residues. V lost 4 bases and J lost 1, with 6 bases in between. Germline CDR1 SGHDT, CDR2 YYEEEE. In nucleotides, the CDR3 is TGTGCCAGCAGCCCTCGGAGCAATCAGCCCCAGCATTTT. This sequence encodes CASSPRSNQPQHF. The full variable domain, completed using reference TRBV5-6 and TRBJ1-5, is DAGVTQSPTHLIKTRGQQVTLRCSPKSGHDTVSWYQQALGQGPQFIFQYYEEEERQRGNFPDRFSGHQFPNYSSELNVNALLLGDSALYLCASSPRSNQPQHFGDGTRLSIL.

The chain employs TRBV11-3 and TRBJ2-1; no reliable D call. From germline, CDR1 is SGHNT and CDR2 YENEEA. V dropped 5 bases and J dropped 9 bases, with 17 bases sitting between them. CDR3 size: 14 residues. CDR3 nucleotides: TGTGCCAGCAGCAAGAGCTCGATCCCGATTGAGCAGTTCTTC. Amino acids: CASSKSSIPIEQFF.

The chain links TRBV3-1 (or the pseudogene TRBV3-2) to TRBJ1-1, with D possibly TRBD1 on 5 matching bases. Germline lookup yields CDR1 LGHDT and CDR2 YNNKEL (reference sequence). There are 13 residues in the CDR3. Trimming removed 7 bases from V and 7 bases from J, with 16 bases in between. CDR3 sequence (DNA): TGTGCCAGCAACCTATTGGGGCTGAGTGAAGCTTTCTTT. Residues: CASNLLGLSEAFF.

This chain connects TRBV7-8 to TRBJ2-3; tentative D call: TRBD1 (5 bases). The germline gives CDR1 SGHVS, CDR2 FQNEAQ. Trimming left V 5 bases short and J 0 bases short, with 9 bases between. The CDR3 is 14 amino acids. CDR3: CASSPDTSTDTQYF. The CDR3 bases are TGTGCCAGCAGCCCGGACACGAGCACAGATACGCAGTATTTT.

This clone was counted a single time. The chain employs TRBV5-6 and TRBJ2-6; D gene ambiguous. Germline-derived CDR1 and CDR2 are SGHDT and YYEEEE. The ends were cut back, 0 bases at V and 0 bases at J, with 7 bases in the middle. The CDR3 totals 16 residues. The CDR3 reads CASSLGLASGANVLTF. DNA of the CDR3: TGTGCCAGCAGCTTGGGACTGGCCTCTGGGGCCAACGTCCTGACTTTC.

This chain connects TRBV4-1 to TRBJ1-2; 7 nucleotides match TRBD1. With V trimmed by 3 bases and J by 5 bases, 9 bases remained unmatched. The CDR3 contains 15 residues. The germline gives CDR1 MGHRA, CDR2 YSYEKL. The CDR3 DNA reads TGCGCCAGCAGCCACAGAGGGGGCCGAAGTTATGGCTACACCTTC. It encodes CASSHRGGRSYGYTF.

The chain recombines TRBV4-2 with TRBJ2-7; D is perhaps TRBD2 (5 bases). Germline V gene lookup returns CDR1 LGHNA and CDR2 YNFKEQ. The CDR3 covers 13 residues. Trimming left V 3 bases short and J 4 bases short, with 10 bases between. This CDR3 is CASSQSSGYEQYF. The CDR3, as DNA: TGTGCCAGCAGCCAGAGTTCGGGGTACGAGCAGTACTTC.